This T cell receptor (beta chain) was captured in a study of blood T cell repertoires in COVID-19 (TCRdb year 2020). Notes on the research overall: Collaborator samples came from the United States, Italy and Spain and covered acute and convalescent phases of COVID-19. Sample metadata almost always included a de-identified subject ID, COVID-19 status, age in years and sex. The samples were drawn from two sources: the first 160 participants of the ongoing ImmuneRACE study, and 1,000 to 1,500 subjects contributed by 6 global collaborators. Subjects who had been exposed to COVID-19, were actively infected with it, or had recovered from it provided the deeply sampled blood TCRbeta repertoires that made up the dataset. Where available, HLA class I and class II types were obtained from metadata supplied by the sample provider rather than from assay-based typing. The material from the prospective study consisted of cDNA or gDNA derived from T cells, B-cell-depleted T cells, or PBMCs. The repertoires were released in a freely available public database intended as a resource for research on the immune response to SARS-CoV-2.

Participants in the prospective study were aged roughly 18 to 100 years, lived in 20 to 30 United States geographic areas, and enrolled through a virtual design. In the prospective study, participants were assigned to cohorts based on the clinical history participants reported in a screening survey and a study questionnaire. Mobile phlebotomists in the prospective study collected whole blood, serum and a nasopharyngeal or oropharyngeal swab from every participant. Additional blood draws and questionnaires over an approximately two-month period could optionally be provided by prospective study participants. Before DNA extraction, prospective study blood samples were shipped either frozen or at room temperature. TCRbeta CDR3 regions were amplified from genomic DNA by means of the immunoSEQ Assay, a bias-controlled multiplex PCR. In the original analysis: The number of nucleated cells in each sample was estimated by amplification of reference gene primers within the assay. To quantify the absolute abundance of each unique TCRbeta CDR3 rearrangement, sequence reads were collapsed and filtered. For each sample, productive Simpson clonality was calculated as the square root of Simpson's diversity index across productive rearrangements. What TCRdb holds here is the immuneACCESS table cut down to in-frame rearrangements. Part of the clones is not present; checked against another copy, under half of the missing clones reflect an unresolved V gene, and the others are unexplained. The DNA gave D and trimming, while V, J and clone size come from that table. The sample data list 200,000 to 250,000 clones, and roughly four fifths of these were observed just once. About 1.3% of the sample is taken by the ten largest.

The germline V gene (reference sequence) provides CDR1 LNHNV and CDR2 YYDKDF. There are 11 amino acids in the CDR3, from cysteine to phenylalanine inclusive. Only the CDR3 DNA stays, 33 bases, in frame from base 1. Cut back by 3 bases and 7 bases, the V and J ends lie 7 bases apart. Overall results and qualifications from the work: The amount of clinical and demographic metadata varied by source and participant and was provided uncurated.

A note on this clone: Its antigen remains undetermined. One base away there is no much larger clone; base qualities are not given.

Recombination linked TRBV15 to TRBJ2-7; the D gene is unclear. The clonotype was recovered from a woman in her forties with acute COVID-19. The sample was PBMCs or T cells enriched from blood (not recorded which). The CDR3 region reads CATSSGGEQYF. The DNA is TGTGCCACCAGCAGCGGCGGTGAGCAGTACTTC.